This entry lists 23 T cell receptor beta chains sequenced from one sample in a study of shared clonotypes between healthy human individuals (dated by TCRdb to the early 2020s). Receptor libraries were prepared by the immunoSEQ multiplex PCR assay. TCRdb carries this immuneACCESS record with in-frame sequences only. Its versions omit some clonotypes, under half of them owing to an unresolved V gene in the studies checked, with the rest unexplained. The sample profile shows around 500,000 clones; 79% of them were found once. Roughly an eighth of the sample is taken by the ten largest. Sequenced material: PBMCs. Receptors originate from a woman aged 40 to 50 in good health. Some clones in this sample may be carry-over from other donors' samples.

This chain connects TRBV28 to TRBJ1-1; 8 bases match TRBD1. Germline V CDR1 and CDR2: MDHEN, SYDVKM. CDR3 length: 15 residues. V was clipped by 6 bases and J by 4 bases; unmatched bases: 10. The CDR3, as DNA: TGTGCCAGCAGGCCGACAGGGGTGTCGGTCACTGAAGCTTTCTTT. It yields the protein CASRPTGVSVTEAFF.

V is TRBV5-1 and J is TRBJ1-1; D is undetermined. V lost 0 bases, J lost 1 base, and 7 bases lay in between. CDR3 length: 14 amino acids. From germline, CDR1 is SGHRS and CDR2 YFSETQ. DNA of the CDR3: TGCGCCAGCAGCTTGGCGGCACCGAACACTGAAGCTTTCTTT. It specifies CASSLAAPNTEAFF.

The chain couples TRBV7-9 to TRBJ2-1, with 10 bases that match TRBD2. The CDR3 covers 14 residues. Germline CDR1 SEHNR, CDR2 FQNEAQ (reference sequence). J was trimmed by 9 bases and V by 3 bases; bases with no gene match: 5. The DNA for the CDR3 is TGTGCCAGCAGCTTGGATCTAGCGGGAGCTGAGCAGTTCTTC. It codes for CASSLDLAGAEQFF.

V and J are TRBV11-2 and TRBJ2-7, with D perhaps matching TRBD1 (5 bases). V gave up 1 base and J gave up 3 bases, with 7 bases separating them. The CDR3 runs to 13 residues. Germline CDR1 SGHAT, CDR2 FQNNGV. The CDR3 sequence is CASSLGGLYEQYF. The CDR3 region has the DNA TGTGCCAGCAGCTTAGGGGGCCTCTACGAGCAGTACTTC.

This clone was counted only a few times. The V call is TRBV14, the J call TRBJ2-7; TRBD1 or TRBD2 may be the D gene (5 bases each). CDR3 length equals 13 residues. V was shortened by 0 bases and J by 9 bases, with 12 bases between the two germline ends. The germline V gene encodes CDR1 SGHDN and CDR2 FVKESK. CDR3 sequence reads: CASSQESGRTQYF. Written as DNA, the CDR3 is TGTGCCAGCAGCCAAGAATCGGGACGTACGCAGTACTTC.

Regarding this clone: This is likely an artifact of a read error, given a far larger clone one base away. V is TRBV28 and J is TRBJ2-2, with D possibly matching TRBD2 (5 bases). CDR1 and CDR2 (germline): MDHEN, SYDVKM. The germline V and J ends were trimmed by 5 bases and 4 bases, with 14 bases remaining between them. This CDR3 has 15 residues. The CDR3 DNA follows: TGTGCCAGCAGTCTTCGGGAAGGGTCCACCGGGGAGCTGTTTTTT. Its translation: CASSLREGSTGELFF.

The chain joins TRBV27 to TRBJ2-7; TRBD2 agrees at 7 bases. In germline, CDR1 is MNHEY, CDR2 SMNVEV (reference sequence). Losses at the gene ends were 6 bases for V and 7 bases for J; bases not matched to a gene: 12. CDR3 size: 14 residues. The CDR3 reads CASRQEEAGLEQYF. For the CDR3, the DNA is TGTGCCAGCAGGCAGGAGGAAGCGGGGCTGGAGCAGTACTTC.

The V and J genes are TRBV4-1 and TRBJ2-1, with D tentatively TRBD2 (6 bases). The CDR3 is 13 amino acids. V lost 6 bases and J 10 bases, leaving 16 bases between the germline ends. Germline V lookup: CDR1 MGHRA, CDR2 YSYEKL. CDR3 DNA sequence: TGCGCCAGCAGTCGGGAGTTGCCGGGGGAGCAGTTCTTC. This encodes CASSRELPGEQFF.

The V call is TRBV29-1, the J call TRBJ2-1; TRBD2 aligns across 12 bases. The CDR3 consists of 14 residues. Germline V lookup: CDR1 SQVTM, CDR2 ANQGSEA. After removal of 2 bases from V and 7 bases from J, the junction contained 3 bases not matched to a gene. CDR3 amino acids: CSVELLAGGNEQFF. DNA for the CDR3: TGCAGCGTTGAACTACTAGCGGGAGGAAATGAGCAGTTCTTC.

The rearrangement joins TRBV5-1 to TRBJ1-1, with no clear D. Germline lookup yields CDR1 SGHRS and CDR2 YFSETQ. This CDR3 has 13 residues. With 2 bases removed from V and 4 bases from J, the gap between germline ends came to 9 bases. The CDR3 here is CASSFSPSTEAFF. DNA for the CDR3: TGCGCCAGCAGCTTCTCCCCTTCCACTGAAGCTTTCTTT. Based on the CDR3 plus reference TRBV5-1 and TRBJ1-1, the full variable domain is KAGVTQTPRYLIKTRGQQVTLSCSPISGHRSVSWYQQTPGQGLQFLFEYFSETQRNKGNFPGRFSGRQFSNSRSEMNVSTLELGDSALYLCASSFSPSTEAFFGQGTRLTVV.

The chain links TRBV28 to TRBJ1-1; D gene ambiguous. CDR1 is MDHEN, CDR2 SYDVKM, per germline. This CDR3 comprises 13 residues. With 1 base removed from V and 7 bases from J, the gap between germline ends came to 10 bases. Written as DNA, the CDR3 is TGTGCCAGCAGTTTATTCACGCGAGTTGAAGCTTTCTTT. It codes for CASSLFTRVEAFF. The full variable domain, its missing parts supplied by reference TRBV28 and TRBJ1-1, is DVKVTQSSRYLVKRTGEKVFLECVQDMDHENMFWYRQDPGLGLRLIYFSYDVKMKEKGDIPEGYSVSREKKERFSLILESASTNQTSMYLCASSLFTRVEAFFGQGTRLTVV.

As for this clone: Other nucleotide sequences from this sample produce the same CDR3. The genes are TRBV7-9 and TRBJ2-7; no firm D call. CDR1 and CDR2 (germline): SEHNR, FQNEAQ (reference sequence). V lost 6 bases and J lost 3, with 6 bases in between. The CDR3 sequence is 11 residues long. In DNA form, the CDR3 reads TGTGCCAGCAGTTCGAACTACGAGCAGTACTTC. Its protein is CASSSNYEQYF.

The J gene is TRBJ2-1, the V gene TRBV9; 8 positions match TRBD2. Germline values: CDR1 SGDLS, CDR2 YYNGEE. Trimming removed 0 bases from V and 3 bases from J; junction bases left unmatched: 2. The CDR3 has 15 amino acids. The CDR3 here is CASSVDSGIYNEQFF. The CDR3 region has the DNA TGTGCCAGCAGCGTAGATAGCGGGATCTACAATGAGCAGTTCTTC.

The rearrangement links TRBV4-1 to TRBJ2-1, with D unresolved. The germline V gene encodes CDR1 MGHRA and CDR2 YSYEKL. The CDR3 spans 15 residues. Deletions cut 2 bases from V and 9 bases from J, with 17 bases between. The CDR3 DNA is TGCGCCAGCAGCCAACTACCGGGTCCCCCAAGTGAGCAGTTCTTC. Amino acid sequence: CASSQLPGPPSEQFF.

The chain carries TRBV30 and TRBJ2-1; D gene ambiguous. The V end lost 5 bases, the J end lost 4 bases, and 9 bases lay between the germline ends. Germline V CDR1 and CDR2: GTSNPN, SVGIG (reference sequence). This CDR3 is built from 12 residues. Written as DNA, the CDR3 is TGTGCCTGGGGTCGGGTGTACAATGAGCAGTTCTTC. Protein product: CAWGRVYNEQFF.

This chain connects TRBV5-4 to TRBJ2-7; TRBD1 agrees at 7 bases. Per the germline V gene, CDR1 is SGHNT and CDR2 is YYREEE (reference sequence). The CDR3 has 14 residues. Trimming at V came to 3 bases and at J to 0 bases, leaving 3 bases not matched to a gene. CDR3 protein: CASSSRQGSYEQYF. CDR3 coding DNA: TGTGCCAGCAGCTCCCGACAGGGCTCCTACGAGCAGTACTTC.

J is TRBJ2-2 and V is TRBV6-6, with D possibly being TRBD2 (6 bases). The length of the CDR3 is 16 residues. Germline V gene sequence: CDR1 MNHNY, CDR2 SVGAGI (reference sequence). Trimming took 7 bases from V and 6 from J, leaving 21 bases between them. CDR3 loop: CASIDGGLRYPGELFF. The CDR3 DNA reads as TGTGCCAGCATCGATGGGGGACTCCGTTATCCCGGGGAGCTGTTTTTT.

V is TRBV28 and J is TRBJ2-7, with D perhaps TRBD2 (5 bases). The germline CDR1 and CDR2 sequences are MDHEN and SYDVKM. Trimming shortened V by 3 bases and J by 3 bases, and 9 bases separated the two germline ends. CDR3 size: 13 residues. The CDR3 here is CASSFRGIYEQYF. CDR3 DNA sequence: TGTGCCAGCAGTTTTAGAGGGATCTACGAGCAGTACTTC.

CDR3 sequence (DNA): TGTGCCAGCAGCTCCTGGGTAGATACGCAGTATTTT. As protein: CASSSWVDTQYF. This chain links TRBV11-2 with TRBJ2-3; D gene unclear. In germline, CDR1 is SGHAT, CDR2 FQNNGV. Trimming removed 4 bases at V and 5 bases at J, with 7 bases between. CDR3 size: 12 residues. The full variable domain, rest sourced from reference TRBV11-2 and TRBJ2-3, is EAGVAQSPRYKIIEKRQSVAFWCNPISGHATLYWYQQILGQGPKLLIQFQNNGVVDDSQLPKDRFSAERLKGVDSTLKIQPAKLEDSAVYLCASSSWVDTQYFGPGTRLTVL.

The chain couples TRBV27 to TRBJ1-1, with TRBD1 as a possible D gene (5 bases). CDR1 is MNHEY, CDR2 SMNVEV, per germline (reference sequence). This CDR3 contains 11 residues. The V end was cut by 8 bases, the J end by 11 bases, with 15 bases between. The chain's CDR3 is CASARAKGAFF. CDR3 DNA sequence: TGTGCCAGCGCCCGGGCCAAGGGGGCTTTCTTT.

The chain uses TRBV6-1 and TRBJ1-5; 9 bases are shared with TRBD1. V lost 7 bases, J lost 6 bases, and 13 bases stayed unmatched. CDR1 and CDR2 from the germline V gene are MNHNS and SASEGT. This CDR3 spans 16 amino acids. The CDR3 loop reads CASTEARTGVPQPQHF. As DNA, the CDR3 is TGTGCCAGCACCGAAGCTCGGACAGGGGTGCCTCAGCCCCAGCATTTT.

The chain uses TRBV28 and TRBJ1-2, with no clear D. V was trimmed by 2 bases and J by 7 bases, leaving 14 bases between them. CDR1 is MDHEN and CDR2 is SYDVKM in the germline V gene. CDR3 length equals 14 residues. The chain's CDR3 is CASSLQDSALGYTF. CDR3 nucleotide sequence: TGTGCCAGCAGTTTACAGGACTCCGCACTTGGCTACACCTTC.

This rearrangement joins TRBV28 to TRBJ1-5; D unresolved. The CDR3 has 14 residues. Germline V gene sequence: CDR1 MDHEN, CDR2 SYDVKM. Trimming left V 4 bases short and J 3 bases short, with 10 bases between. The CDR3 DNA sequence: TGTGCCAGCAGTTCGGAGGTGGACAATCAGCCCCAGCATTTT. Its protein product is CASSSEVDNQPQHF.